This passage covers 8 T cell receptor beta chains from one sample sequenced in a study of blood T cell repertoires in COVID-19. Produced via immunoSEQ multiplex PCR; TCRdb's table is partial and in-frame only. The sample carries approximately 400,000 clones, approximately 88% recorded once. The sequenced sample was peripheral blood. The receptors here all came from a man aged 40-49 years with acute or convalescent COVID-19.

V and J are TRBV6-6 and TRBJ2-7; D is unresolved. V was pared by 5 bases and J by 2 bases, with 13 bases between. Germline V gene data show CDR1 as MNHNY and CDR2 as SVGAGI (reference sequence). This CDR3 comprises 14 residues. The CDR3 DNA reads as TGTGCCAGCAGTCCCCCGGAGCGAGCCTACGAGCAGTACTTC. It encodes CASSPPERAYEQYF.

CDR3 sequence reads: CASSLETGESNEKLFF. For the CDR3, the DNA is TGTGCCAGCAGTTTAGAGACGGGGGAAAGCAATGAAAAACTGTTTTTT. V usage is TRBV28 and J usage is TRBJ1-4; D might be TRBD1 (5 bases). Germline loops: CDR1 MDHEN, CDR2 SYDVKM. The CDR3 is 16 amino acids. Trimming removed 2 bases from V and 5 bases from J, with 15 bases in between.

This chain joins TRBV10-3 and TRBJ1-2; 7 bases fit TRBD1. CDR3 length equals 16 residues. Germline CDR1 ENHRY, CDR2 SYGVKD. J gave up 3 bases and V 2 bases, and 9 bases lay outside the gene matches. As DNA, the CDR3 is TGTGCCATCAGTGAGGTACAGGGGAGAGGCCACTATGGCTACACCTTC. Translating it yields CAISEVQGRGHYGYTF.

The chain carries TRBV6-5 and TRBJ2-3; D is unclear. This CDR3 has 13 amino acids. V was trimmed by 7 bases and J by 1 base, leaving 9 bases between them. From germline, CDR1 is MNHEY and CDR2 SVGAGI. CDR3 residues: CASIRGGTDTQYF. DNA for the CDR3: TGTGCCAGCATCAGAGGAGGCACAGATACGCAGTATTTT.

A few counts support this clone. This rearrangement joins TRBV5-1 to TRBJ2-7; the match to TRBD1 covers 11 bases. CDR1 SGHRS and CDR2 YFSETQ come from the germline V gene. The CDR3 totals 15 residues. After removal of 4 bases from V and 1 base from J, the junction contained 4 bases not matched to a gene. This CDR3 is CASSAGQGASYEQYF. The DNA for the CDR3 is TGCGCCAGCAGCGCCGGACAGGGGGCTTCCTACGAGCAGTACTTC.

This rearrangement joins TRBV4-2 to TRBJ2-2; D unclear. CDR1 LGHNA and CDR2 YNFKEQ come from the germline V gene. The CDR3 extends over 15 amino acids. The germline V and J ends were trimmed by 1 base and 4 bases, with 10 bases remaining between them. CDR3: CASSQGVLPTGELFF. In DNA, the CDR3 is TGTGCCAGCAGCCAAGGAGTTCTTCCCACCGGGGAGCTGTTTTTT.

The V call is TRBV6-2 or TRBV6-3, the J call TRBJ2-7; 9 nucleotides line up with TRBD1. CDR1 is MNHEY, CDR2 SVGEGT, per germline. V lost 0 bases, J lost 4 bases, and 10 bases stayed unmatched. The CDR3 spans 17 residues. The CDR3 region is CASSYSSWDRESYEQYF. The CDR3 nucleotides read TGTGCCAGCAGTTACTCCTCCTGGGACAGGGAGTCGTACGAGCAGTACTTC.

This chain uses TRBV7-6 with TRBJ2-2; 7 bases are a match to TRBD1. Germline assignment: CDR1 SGHVS and CDR2 FNYEAQ. This CDR3 region has 17 residues. V gave up 0 bases and J gave up 4 bases; unmatched junction bases: 8. The DNA of the CDR3 is TGTGCCAGCAGCTTAGCAACGGGACAGCTTATCACCGGGGAGCTGTTTTTT. It codes for CASSLATGQLITGELFF.